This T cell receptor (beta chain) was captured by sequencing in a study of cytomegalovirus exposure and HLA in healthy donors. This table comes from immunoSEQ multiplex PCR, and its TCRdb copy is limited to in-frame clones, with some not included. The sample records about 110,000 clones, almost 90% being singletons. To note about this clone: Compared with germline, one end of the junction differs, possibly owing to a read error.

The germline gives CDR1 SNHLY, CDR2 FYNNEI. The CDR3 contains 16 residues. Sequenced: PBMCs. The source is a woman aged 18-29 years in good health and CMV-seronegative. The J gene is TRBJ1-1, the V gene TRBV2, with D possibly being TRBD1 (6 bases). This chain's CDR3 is CASSEGRGAVYTEAFF. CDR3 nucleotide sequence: TGTGCCAGCAGCGAAGGTCGGGGGGCCGTTTACACTGAAGCTTTCTTT.